The present entry profiles one T cell receptor (beta chain) with its context. The authors built TCR beta libraries using iRepertoire HTBI primers and Arm-PCR of CDR3 regions. TCRdb independently ran MiXCR on the multiplex PCR reads; one entry per CDR3 protein. The sample holds some 600,000 distinct CDR3 sequences, roughly a sixth seen once. The data were obtained in a study of regulatory T cells in long-lasting Graves disease. Time point defined: newly diagnosed GD, antithyroid drugs for less than 3 months. RNA isolated from PBMCs was used to make the TCR library. Trimming removed 5 bases from V and 4 bases from J; junction bases left unmatched: 6. The CDR3 is 14 amino acids. In germline, CDR1 is SGHAT, CDR2 FQNNGV. A further study also used this sample, focusing on T cells in Graves' hyperthyroidism and ophthalmopathy. That paper adds: Expanded thyroid clonotypes (above 0.001) were mostly also found in blood.

This clonotype was sampled from a man aged 18 to 29 with Graves disease. Specimen: peripheral blood mononuclear cells (PBMCs), collected at new diagnosis, from a patient treated with antithyroid drugs. The rearrangement links TRBV11-2 to TRBJ2-5; 8 positions agree with TRBD2. The CDR3 sequence: CASSRSGSLETQYF. CDR3 sequence (DNA): TGTGCCAGCAGCAGGAGCGGGAGTTTAGAGACCCAGTACTTC.